What follows describes a single T cell receptor (beta chain). Produced via immunoSEQ multiplex PCR; TCRdb's table is partial and in-frame only. The repertoire holds a few hundred thousand clones, with nearly 90% as singletons. This entry is derived from a study of blood T cell repertoires in COVID-19. In the study overall: The United States, Italy and Spain supplied acute and convalescent COVID-19 samples. T cells, B-cell-depleted T cells, or PBMCs supplied cDNA or gDNA.

Looked up from germline, CDR1 is LNHNV and CDR2 is YYDKDF (reference sequence). This CDR3 is 15 amino acids long. V gave up 0 bases and J gave up 0 bases, with 7 bases separating them. Sequencing was performed on peripheral blood. The TCR originated in a young man with active or convalescent COVID-19. The V call is TRBV15, the J call TRBJ2-3, with no clear D. CDR3 region: CATSRDLASTDTQYF. The CDR3 nucleotides read TGTGCCACCAGCAGAGATTTGGCTAGCACAGATACGCAGTATTTT.